This T cell receptor beta chain originates from a study of monozygotic twins with cystic fibrosis. Turning to the study itself: Libraries were built from 3 to 3.5 micrograms of fragmented DNA using about 15 PCR cycles.

Remarks on this clone: Its specificity is not known.

Study results and limitations: Nucleotide-identical clonotype sharing was significantly higher within monozygotic CF twin pairs than between unrelated CF individuals. Shared CDR3 numbers were not associated with age, concordance or severity.

The V gene's germline CDR1 is SGHRS and CDR2 YFSETQ. The V gene lost 4 bases and the J gene lost 6 bases, with 17 bases spanning the gap. The CDR3 length is 15 residues. Clones were sequenced by immunoSEQ multiplex PCR, and TCRdb holds only the in-frame ones, with some missing. The table includes over 25,000 clones, more than 85% detected once. The chain carries TRBV5-1 and TRBJ2-1, with no clear D. The sample was blood. This clonotype originated in a girl aged 2-10 years with cystic fibrosis. CDR3 nucleotides: TGCGCCAGCAGCCTGGACCAAGGATCCGCCAATGAGCAGTTCTTC. Amino acid sequence: CASSLDQGSANEQFF.